The T cell receptor beta chain under discussion was sequenced for a study of blood T cell repertoires in COVID-19. Study in general: Donors in the United States, Italy and Spain gave samples during acute or convalescent COVID-19. T cells, B-cell-depleted T cells, or PBMCs provided the cDNA or gDNA that served as material.

V lost 0 bases to trimming and J lost 3 bases; unmatched junction nucleotides: 6. In germline, CDR1 is LGHNA, CDR2 YSLEER. The CDR3 sequence is 16 residues long. This clone was seen only once. Original processing methods: The assay estimated nucleated cells by amplifying reference gene primers. The method was immunoSEQ multiplex PCR; TCRdb's version includes in-frame clones alone and lacks a portion of them. V and J calls and clone size follow that table, whereas D and trimming were derived from the DNA. Altogether just under 250,000 clones are present, around 87% being singletons, with the ten largest covering about 3%.

The chain joins TRBV4-3 to TRBJ2-7, with TRBD1 identical over 9 bases. The TCR comes from a woman aged 25 to 39 who had recovered from COVID-19. The sequencing input was peripheral blood. The CDR3 region is CASSQEPSGQGYEQYF. In DNA form, the CDR3 reads TGCGCCAGCAGCCAAGAGCCCTCGGGACAGGGCTACGAGCAGTACTTC.